The entry that follows covers one T cell receptor (beta chain) sequence. Its specificity is unknown. The data belong to a study of vaccination and CD4 T cells after COVID-19. Looking at the study overall: Post-COVID specimens were obtained a median approximately 99 days after diagnosis (range 35 to 161). A CEFX pool, an HIV-1 Nef pool, or no peptide went to control cultures. Points from the study as a whole: Detection of a median around 86% of reactive clones in convalescent patients was confined to the period after vaccination.

J gave up 3 bases and V 4 bases, and 11 bases lay outside the gene matches. This CDR3 region has 16 residues. From germline, CDR1 is SGHNT and CDR2 YENEEA. Oncomine TCR Beta short-read sequencing was applied to DNA from cultured CD4+ T cells. Using its own MiXCR run on the PCR reads, TCRdb lists one record per CDR3 protein. Of under 15,000 distinct CDR3 sequences listed, about 36% are singletons. Treatment meaning: approximately 10-day PBMC culture with coronavirus spike peptide pools or control peptides (ViraFEST assay). The TCR sequence derives from a human donor with COVID-19. Sequenced material: cultured CD4+ T cells from blood. The gene calls are TRBV11-3 and TRBJ1-2; 7 nucleotides line up with TRBD1. CDR3: CASSSPDRVEDYGYTF. The CDR3 DNA sequence: TGTGCCAGCAGCTCCCCTGACAGGGTGGAAGACTATGGCTACACCTTC.